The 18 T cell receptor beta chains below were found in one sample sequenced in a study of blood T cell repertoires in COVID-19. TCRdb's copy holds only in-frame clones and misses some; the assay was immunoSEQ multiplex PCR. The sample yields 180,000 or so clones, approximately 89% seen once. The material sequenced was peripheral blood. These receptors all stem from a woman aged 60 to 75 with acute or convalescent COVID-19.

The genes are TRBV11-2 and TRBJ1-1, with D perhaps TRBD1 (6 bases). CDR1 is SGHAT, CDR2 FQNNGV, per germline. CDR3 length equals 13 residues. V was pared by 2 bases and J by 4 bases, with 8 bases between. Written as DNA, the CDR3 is TGTGCCAGCAGCTTAAGGGGGGGCACTGAAGCTTTCTTT. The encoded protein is CASSLRGGTEAFF.

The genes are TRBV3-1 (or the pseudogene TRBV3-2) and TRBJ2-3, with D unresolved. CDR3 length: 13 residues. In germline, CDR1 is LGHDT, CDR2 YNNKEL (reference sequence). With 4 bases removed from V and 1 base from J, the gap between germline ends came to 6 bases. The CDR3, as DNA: TGTGCCAGCAGCCCTTCGGGCACAGATACGCAGTATTTT. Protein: CASSPSGTDTQYF.

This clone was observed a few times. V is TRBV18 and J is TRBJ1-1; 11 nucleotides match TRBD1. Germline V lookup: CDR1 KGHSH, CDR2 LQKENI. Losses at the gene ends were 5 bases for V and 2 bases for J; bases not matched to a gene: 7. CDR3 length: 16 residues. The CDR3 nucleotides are TGTGCCAGCTCATCAGGACAGGGGGCCCTTAACACTGAAGCTTTCTTT. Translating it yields CASSSGQGALNTEAFF.

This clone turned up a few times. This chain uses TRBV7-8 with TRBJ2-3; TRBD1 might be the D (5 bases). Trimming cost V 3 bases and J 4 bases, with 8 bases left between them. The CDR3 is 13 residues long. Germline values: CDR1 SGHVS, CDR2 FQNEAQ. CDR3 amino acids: CASSLGPPDTQYF. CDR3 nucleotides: TGTGCCAGCAGCTTGGGGCCCCCAGATACGCAGTATTTT.

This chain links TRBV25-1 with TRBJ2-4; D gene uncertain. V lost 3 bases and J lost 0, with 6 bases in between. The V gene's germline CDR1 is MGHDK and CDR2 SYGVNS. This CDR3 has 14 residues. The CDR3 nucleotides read TGTGCCAGCAGTGATTCTATAGCCAAAAACATTCAGTACTTC. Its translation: CASSDSIAKNIQYF.

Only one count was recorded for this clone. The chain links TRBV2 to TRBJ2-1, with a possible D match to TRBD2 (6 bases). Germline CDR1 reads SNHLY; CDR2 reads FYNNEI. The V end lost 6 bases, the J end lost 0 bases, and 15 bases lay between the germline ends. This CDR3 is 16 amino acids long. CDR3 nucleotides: TGTGCCAGCAGCCGCCGACTAGTGAGCTCCTACAATGAGCAGTTCTTC. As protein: CASSRRLVSSYNEQFF.

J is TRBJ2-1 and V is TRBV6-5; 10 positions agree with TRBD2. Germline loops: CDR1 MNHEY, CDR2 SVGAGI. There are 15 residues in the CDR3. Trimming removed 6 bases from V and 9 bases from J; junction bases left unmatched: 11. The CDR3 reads CASSGPSGSSVEQFF. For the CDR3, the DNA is TGTGCCAGCAGCGGCCCTAGCGGGAGTTCAGTTGAGCAGTTCTTC.

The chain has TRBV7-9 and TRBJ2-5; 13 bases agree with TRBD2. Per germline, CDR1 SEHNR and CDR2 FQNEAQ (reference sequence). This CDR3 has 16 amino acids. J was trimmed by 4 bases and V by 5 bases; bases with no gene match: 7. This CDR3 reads CASSPPGLAGLETQYF. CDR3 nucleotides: TGTGCCAGCAGCCCCCCGGGACTAGCGGGATTAGAGACCCAGTACTTC.

DNA of the CDR3: TGTGCCAGCAGCGGGACAGGGGGCGAATATGGCTACACCTTC. This codes for CASSGTGGEYGYTF. J is TRBJ1-2 and V is TRBV14; 12 bases map to TRBD1. This CDR3 contains 14 residues. CDR1 is SGHDN and CDR2 is FVKESK in the germline V gene. Losses at the gene ends were 5 bases for V and 5 bases for J; bases not matched to a gene: 3. The full variable domain, its missing parts supplied by reference TRBV14 and TRBJ1-2, is EAGVTQFPSHSVIEKGQTVTLRCDPISGHDNLYWYRRVMGKEIKFLLHFVKESKQDESGMPNNRFLAERTGGTYSTLKVQPAELEDSGVYFCASSGTGGEYGYTFGSGTRLTVV.

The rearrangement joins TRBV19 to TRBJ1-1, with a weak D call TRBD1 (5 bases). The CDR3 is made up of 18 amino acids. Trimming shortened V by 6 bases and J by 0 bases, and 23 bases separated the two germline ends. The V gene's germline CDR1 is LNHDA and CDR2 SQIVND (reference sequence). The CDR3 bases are TGTGCCAGTAGAGAAATAAAGTGGGCAGGGATTTTGAACACTGAAGCTTTCTTT. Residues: CASREIKWAGILNTEAFF.

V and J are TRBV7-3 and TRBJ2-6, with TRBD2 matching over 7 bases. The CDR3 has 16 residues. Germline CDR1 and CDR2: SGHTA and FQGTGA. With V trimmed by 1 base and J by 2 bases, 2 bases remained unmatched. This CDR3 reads CASSLKAGAGANVLTF. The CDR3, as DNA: TGTGCCAGCAGCTTAAAGGCGGGGGCTGGGGCCAACGTCCTGACTTTC.

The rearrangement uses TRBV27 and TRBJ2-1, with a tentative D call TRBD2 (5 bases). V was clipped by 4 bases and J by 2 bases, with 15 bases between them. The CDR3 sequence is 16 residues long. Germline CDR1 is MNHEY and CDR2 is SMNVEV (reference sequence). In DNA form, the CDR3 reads TGTGCCAGCAGTTCGCTCTCAGCGGTGACCTACAATGAGCAGTTCTTC. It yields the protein CASSSLSAVTYNEQFF.

The CDR3 reads CASSVGGETNQPQHF. In DNA form, the CDR3 reads TGTGCCAGCAGCGTAGGGGGGGAAACAAATCAGCCCCAGCATTTT. V is TRBV9 and J is TRBJ1-5; tentative D call: TRBD1 (5 bases). Trimming removed 0 bases at V and 4 bases at J, with 11 bases between. The CDR3 length is 15 residues. In germline, CDR1 is SGDLS, CDR2 YYNGEE.

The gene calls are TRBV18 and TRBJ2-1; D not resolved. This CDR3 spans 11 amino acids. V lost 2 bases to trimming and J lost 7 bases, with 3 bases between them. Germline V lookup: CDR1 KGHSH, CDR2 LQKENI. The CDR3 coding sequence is TGTGCCAGCTCACCAGAGAATGAGCAGTTCTTC. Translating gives CASSPENEQFF.

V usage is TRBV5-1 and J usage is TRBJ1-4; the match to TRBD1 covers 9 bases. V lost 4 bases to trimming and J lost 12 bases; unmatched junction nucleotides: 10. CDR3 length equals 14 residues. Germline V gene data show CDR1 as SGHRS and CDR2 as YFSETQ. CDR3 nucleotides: TGCGCCAGCAGCCCGGGGACAGGGAGGCGGGAACTGTTTTTT. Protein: CASSPGTGRRELFF.

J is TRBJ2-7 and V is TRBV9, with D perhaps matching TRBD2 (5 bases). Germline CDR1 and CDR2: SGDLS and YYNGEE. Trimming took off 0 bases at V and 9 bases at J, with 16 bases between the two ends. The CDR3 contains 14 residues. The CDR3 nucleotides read TGTGCCAGCAGCGTAGGGGCTAGCTCTGCTTGGCAGTACTTC. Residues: CASSVGASSAWQYF.

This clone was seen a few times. DNA for the CDR3: TGCGCCAGCAGCTTGGGTGATATCGGGGTGCATGAGCAGTTCTTC. Protein product: CASSLGDIGVHEQFF. This chain joins TRBV5-1 and TRBJ2-1, with D maybe TRBD2 (5 bases). V was clipped by 0 bases and J by 8 bases, with 15 bases between them. The CDR3 extends over 15 amino acids. CDR1 and CDR2 (germline): SGHRS, YFSETQ. The variable domain in full, with the rest retrieved from reference TRBV5-1 and TRBJ2-1, is KAGVTQTPRYLIKTRGQQVTLSCSPISGHRSVSWYQQTPGQGLQFLFEYFSETQRNKGNFPGRFSGRQFSNSRSEMNVSTLELGDSALYLCASSLGDIGVHEQFFGPGTRLTVL.

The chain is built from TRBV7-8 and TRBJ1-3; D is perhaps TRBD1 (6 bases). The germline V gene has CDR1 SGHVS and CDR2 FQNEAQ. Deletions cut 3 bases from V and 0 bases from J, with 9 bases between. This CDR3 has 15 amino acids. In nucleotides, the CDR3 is TGTGCCAGCAGCTTCGGACAGACCTCTGGAAACACCATATATTTT. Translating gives CASSFGQTSGNTIYF.